This is a list of T cell receptor beta chains from one sample in a study of blood T cell repertoires in COVID-19. Only in-frame clones appear in the TCRdb table, and some are missing; sequencing was by immunoSEQ multiplex PCR. Of about 180,000 clones in the sample, roughly 88% were seen once. Sequenced: peripheral blood. These receptors were obtained from a human donor with active or convalescent COVID-19. The donor label of this sample is uncertain. Both conserved end residues are part of each CDR3. The order of the fields is J gene, V gene, clone size, D gene, CDR3 protein, CDR3 DNA. A D gene is named only where the DNA matches it firmly. Some rows mark clone size as missing; the rest say once, few, many or name a class of expanded clone.

>TRBJ2-3|TRBV7-2|-|TRBD2
CASSSLGGGAWQTQYF
TGTGCCAGCAGTTCCCTCGGCGGGGGGGCCTGGCAAACGCAGTATTTT
>TRBJ2-2|TRBV5-4|-|TRBD2
CASSSLGLGYTGELFF
TGTGCCAGCAGCTCACTGGGACTAGGATACACCGGGGAGCTGTTTTTT
>TRBJ2-2|TRBV3-1/TRBV3-2|-|TRBD1
CASSQEDRQGNTGELFF
TGTGCCAGCAGCCAAGAAGACCGACAGGGGAACACCGGGGAGCTGTTTTTT
>TRBJ2-7|TRBV16|-|-
CASSQYRVYEQYF
TGTGCCAGCAGCCAATACCGGGTATACGAGCAGTACTTC
>TRBJ1-6|TRBV19|-|TRBD1
CASSATSGTGVSPLHF
TGTGCCAGTAGTGCCACCTCCGGGACAGGGGTTTCACCCCTCCACTTT
>TRBJ2-2|TRBV28|once|TRBD1
CASRRQGAGTGELFF
TGTGCCAGCAGAAGACAGGGGGCGGGTACCGGGGAGCTGTTTTTT
>TRBJ1-4|TRBV5-1|-|TRBD1
CASSPRDSQGEKLFF
TGCGCCAGCAGCCCGCGGGACAGCCAGGGAGAAAAACTGTTTTTT
>TRBJ1-4|TRBV30|once|-
CAWSQDSTNEKLFF
TGTGCCTGGAGCCAGGACAGCACTAATGAAAAACTGTTTTTT
>TRBJ2-5|TRBV12-3/TRBV12-4|-|-
CASRLTTQETQYF
TGTGCCAGCAGGCTCACTACCCAAGAGACCCAGTACTTC
>TRBJ2-1|TRBV19|-|TRBD1
CASSNLLGQGLSEQFF
TGTGCCAGTAGTAACCTCCTTGGACAGGGCTTGAGTGAGCAGTTCTTC
>TRBJ1-2|TRBV14|-|-
CASSQVGQTSGYTF
TGTGCCAGCAGCCAAGTTGGGCAGACGTCAGGCTACACCTTC
>TRBJ2-7|TRBV24-1|-|-
CATSDSDSNYEQYF
TGTGCCACCAGTGATTCCGACAGCAACTACGAGCAGTACTTC
>TRBJ2-3|TRBV7-7|-|-
CASSPPDWGKQYF
TGTGCCAGCAGCCCGCCTGACTGGGGCAAACAGTATTTT
>TRBJ1-5|TRBV6-5|few|-
CASTNGGLGNQPQHF
TGTGCCAGCACCAACGGGGGGCTGGGCAATCAGCCCCAGCATTTT
>TRBJ2-3|TRBV7-6|-|-
CASSPGVAYTDTQYF
TGTGCCAGCAGCCCCGGGGTAGCCTACACAGATACGCAGTATTTT
>TRBJ1-2|TRBV6-2/TRBV6-3|-|TRBD1
CASSFTGGSIYGYTF
TGTGCCAGCAGTTTCACAGGGGGCTCAATCTATGGCTACACCTTC
>TRBJ1-3|TRBV9|-|-
CASSVDGFSGNTIYF
TGTGCCAGCAGCGTAGACGGGTTCTCTGGAAACACCATATATTTT
>TRBJ2-2|TRBV28|-|-
CASSLYMVTSPRLPLRVSGELFF
TGTGCCAGCAGTTTATACATGGTCACCTCCCCGCGACTTCCCCTACGGGTCTCCGGGGAGCTGTTTTTT
>TRBJ1-4|TRBV3-1/TRBV3-2|-|TRBD1
CASTQGNEKLFF
TGTGCCAGCACACAGGGGAATGAAAAACTGTTTTTT
>TRBJ2-7|TRBV12-3/TRBV12-4|-|-
CASSFGTRAEQYF
TGTGCCAGCAGTTTTGGGACACGGGCCGAGCAGTACTTC
>TRBJ2-1|TRBV6-4|-|-
CASSDPPPTYNEQFF
TGTGCCAGCAGTGACCCTCCACCCACTTACAATGAGCAGTTCTTC
>TRBJ2-3|TRBV5-1|-|-
CASSAQAGARDTQYF
TGCGCCAGCAGCGCACAGGCAGGTGCACGTGATACGCAGTATTTT
>TRBJ1-2|TRBV19|-|-
CASSMVAGANYGYTF
TGTGCCAGTAGTATGGTAGCAGGGGCTAACTATGGCTACACCTTC
>TRBJ1-6|TRBV28|-|TRBD1
CASWDSNSPLHF
TGTGCCAGTTGGGACAGCAATTCACCCCTCCACTTT
>TRBJ1-1|TRBV4-3|-|TRBD1
CASSQGPGQGTVLGAFF
TGCGCCAGCAGCCAAGGCCCTGGACAGGGTACGGTGTTAGGAGCTTTCTTT
>TRBJ2-1|TRBV12-5|once|-
CASGLGSSYNEQFF
TGTGCTAGTGGTTTGGGCAGCTCCTACAATGAGCAGTTCTTC
>TRBJ2-5|TRBV6-2/TRBV6-3|once|-
CASSSVSYLETQYF
TGTGCCAGCAGTTCCGTCAGTTATTTGGAGACCCAGTACTTC
>TRBJ2-3|TRBV27|-|-
CASSPPRGGGTDTQYF
TGTGCCAGCAGTCCCCCTAGAGGGGGAGGCACAGATACGCAGTATTTT
>TRBJ2-4|TRBV20-1|once|TRBD1
CSASGTGGGPKNIQYF
TGCAGTGCTAGTGGGACAGGGGGAGGGCCCAAAAACATTCAGTACTTC
>TRBJ1-1|TRBV30|-|-
CAWSSAGNLNTEAFF
TGTGCCTGGAGTTCGGCGGGTAATCTGAACACTGAAGCTTTCTTT
>TRBJ2-5|TRBV18|-|-
CASSPRETQYF
TGTGCCAGCTCACCTCGGGAGACCCAGTACTTC
>TRBJ2-4|TRBV5-1|few|-
CASSLDSPKNIQYF
TGCGCCAGCAGCTTGGACAGTCCCAAAAACATTCAGTACTTC
>TRBJ1-2|TRBV20-1|medium-sized|-
CSASSGNGYTF
TGCAGTGCTAGTTCGGGGAATGGCTACACCTTC
>TRBJ2-1|TRBV5-3|-|-
CARSPERVKIRDEQFF
TGTGCCAGAAGCCCCGAGCGGGTCAAGATCAGGGATGAGCAGTTCTTC
>TRBJ2-7|TRBV5-4|few|-
CASSLQGYEQYF
TGTGCCAGCAGCCTACAGGGCTACGAGCAGTACTTC
>TRBJ2-5|TRBV11-3|-|TRBD2
CASSFGTSGGAETQYF
TGTGCCAGCAGCTTCGGAACTAGCGGGGGGGCGGAGACCCAGTACTTC
>TRBJ2-3|TRBV7-2|-|TRBD2
CASSLGRGLAGFLDTQYF
TGTGCCAGCAGCTTAGGACGAGGACTAGCGGGATTTCTGGATACGCAGTATTTT
>TRBJ1-2|TRBV16|-|-
CASSPPGAGRTNYGYTF
TGTGCCAGCAGCCCCCCTGGGGCAGGGCGGACTAACTATGGCTACACCTTC
>TRBJ2-3|TRBV5-1|-|TRBD2
CASRIASGRTDTQYF
TGCGCCAGCAGAATTGCTAGCGGGAGGACAGATACGCAGTATTTT
>TRBJ2-3|TRBV10-3|-|TRBD2
CAVKREGNTDTQYF
TGTGCCGTGAAGCGGGAGGGTAACACAGATACGCAGTATTTT
>TRBJ2-2|TRBV5-4|-|-
CASSLPLAGAGELFF
TGTGCCAGCAGCTTGCCTCTAGCAGGGGCCGGGGAGCTGTTTTTT
>TRBJ1-1|TRBV6-5|-|-
CASSSPPGRTEAFF
TGTGCCAGCAGCTCCCCCCCGGGAAGGACTGAAGCTTTCTTT
>TRBJ1-4|TRBV30|-|TRBD1
CAWSVYRGSTNEKLFF
TGTGCCTGGAGTGTCTACAGGGGTTCAACTAATGAAAAACTGTTTTTT
>TRBJ2-2|TRBV5-1|few|TRBD1
CASYSGQGNTGELFF
TGCGCCAGCTACTCGGGACAGGGGAACACCGGGGAGCTGTTTTTT
>TRBJ2-7|TRBV24-1|-|TRBD2
CATSDQTSFHEQYF
TGTGCCACCAGTGACCAGACTAGCTTCCACGAGCAGTACTTC